This T cell receptor beta chain came from a study of Graves' ophthalmopathy and Graves' hyperthyroidism. Study summary: Blood was drawn at initial diagnosis, before any treatment. Broader study findings: Most thyroid clonotypes with frequency above 0.001 were detected in blood too.

The CDR3 is 14 residues long. The germline CDR1 and CDR2 sequences are MNHEY and SVGAGI. Trimming pared 2 bases from V and 4 bases from J, leaving 12 bases between. RNA transcripts yielded amplified TCR beta CDR3 regions. Scientists carried out first-round RT-PCR using HTBI primers and then a second-round multiplex PCR. MiXCR was run by TCRdb on the multiplex PCR reads, yielding one entry per CDR3 protein. Found here are over 450,000 distinct CDR3 sequences, roughly 14% of them singletons; the top ten hold 9.8%. About this clonotype: As yet, its antigen is unknown.

Patients were excluded if they had other autoimmune diseases or uncontrolled infections, and likewise if pregnancy or lactation applied. Clinicians made diagnoses from clinical symptoms, serum thyroxine, TRAb, thyroid ultrasound and orbital computed tomography. The chain combines TRBV6-5 with TRBJ2-7; perhaps TRBD2 as D (6 bases). The sample consisted of blood. The source is a woman between 25 and 40 years old with Graves' ophthalmopathy. Here the CDR3 DNA reads TGTGCCAGCAGTTACATGAGGAGGGGTTACGAGCAGTACTTC. Protein sequence: CASSYMRRGYEQYF.